In this sample, the clone carrying this TCR beta chain turned up once. Antigen specificity is unknown. Here immunoSEQ multiplex PCR was the method, and the copy in TCRdb shows in-frame clones only, minus some. The sample lists about 73,000 clones; roughly 89% were seen once. V lost 2 bases, J lost 0 bases, and 6 bases stayed unmatched. The CDR3 sequence is 17 residues long. The germline gives CDR1 GTSNPN, CDR2 SVGIG (reference sequence). The data stem from a study of T cell responses to AZD1222 COVID-19 vaccine. General study findings and limits: Nearly half of the spike-specific TCRs reportedly recognize variant regions that carry no mutations.

The specimen was peripheral blood, collected 28 days after the second AZD1222 dose. This clonotype was obtained from an adult who received the AZD1222 COVID-19 vaccine. This chain connects TRBV30 to TRBJ2-3, with 12 bases that match TRBD2. The CDR3 sequence is CAWSQLAGGLSTDTQYF. Here the CDR3 DNA reads TGTGCCTGGAGTCAACTAGCGGGGGGACTTAGCACAGATACGCAGTATTTT. Looking up the rest from reference TRBV30 and TRBJ2-3 gives the full variable domain: SQTIHQWPATLVQPVGSPLSLECTVEGTSNPNLYWYRQAAGRGLQLLFYSVGIGQISSEVPQNLSASRPQDRQFILSSKKLLLSDSGFYLCAWSQLAGGLSTDTQYFGPGTRLTVL.